The clone carrying this T cell receptor beta chain was counted a few times. This sample is part of a study of patients and donors after allogeneic stem cell transplantation. Using its own MiXCR run on the RT-PCR reads, TCRdb lists one record per CDR3 protein. The table has about a million distinct CDR3 sequences, about a sixth seen once. Per germline, CDR1 KGHDR and CDR2 SFDVKD. J was trimmed by 7 bases and V by 0 bases; bases with no gene match: 7. The length of the CDR3 is 17 residues. The chain joins TRBV24-1 to TRBJ2-1; 11 bases fit TRBD2. The receptor's source is a human donor who was either an allogeneic HSCT recipient or a stem cell or donor lymphocyte infusion donor (not recorded which). It is not recorded whose cells these are; they may come from a transplant donor. The sequenced material came from blood, either unsorted or a sorted T cell fraction (not recorded which). CDR3 nucleotide sequence: TGTGCCACCAGTGATTTGCACTCCTTAGCGGGAGGGAATGAGCAGTTCTTC. Amino acids: CATSDLHSLAGGNEQFF.